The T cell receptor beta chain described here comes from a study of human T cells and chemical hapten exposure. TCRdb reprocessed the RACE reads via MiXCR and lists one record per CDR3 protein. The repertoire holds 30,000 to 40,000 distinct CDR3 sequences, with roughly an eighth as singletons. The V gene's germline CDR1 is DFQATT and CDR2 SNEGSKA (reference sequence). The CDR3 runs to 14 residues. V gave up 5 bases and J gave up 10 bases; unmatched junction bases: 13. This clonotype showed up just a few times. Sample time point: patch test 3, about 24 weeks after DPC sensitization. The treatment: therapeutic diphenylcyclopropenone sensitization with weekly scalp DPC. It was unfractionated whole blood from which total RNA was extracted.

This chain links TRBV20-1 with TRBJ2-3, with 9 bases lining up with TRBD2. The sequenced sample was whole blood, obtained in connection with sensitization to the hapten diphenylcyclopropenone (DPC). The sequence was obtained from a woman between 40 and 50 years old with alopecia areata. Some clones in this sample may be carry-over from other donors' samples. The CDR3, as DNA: TGCAGTGCTCCGCTAGCGGGGAGGAAAGGGGCGCAGTATTTT. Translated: CSAPLAGRKGAQYF.